This entry features one T cell receptor beta chain sequence. These data are taken from a study of blood T cell repertoires in COVID-19. Study details: T cells, B-cell-depleted T cells, or PBMCs supplied cDNA or gDNA.

The germline V and J ends were trimmed by 2 bases and 4 bases, with 18 bases remaining between them. Germline V CDR1 and CDR2: SGDLS, YYNGEE. The CDR3 has 16 residues. Seattle's enrolled individuals joined amid active infection and were then monitored longitudinally. Profiling relied on immunoSEQ multiplex PCR, and the TCRdb table lists in-frame clones only, not all of them. The table records approximately 240,000 clones, over 80% of them present only once. The receptor comes from a woman in her 30s with COVID-19, enrolled during active disease. The sample consisted of peripheral blood. This chain uses TRBV9 with TRBJ2-5; perhaps TRBD2 as D (6 bases). The CDR3 bases are TGTGCCAGCAGCGTGGGAGGAGAGGTCGGAGGAGAGACCCAGTACTTC. Its protein is CASSVGGEVGGETQYF.